This T cell receptor (beta chain) was identified in a study of T cells in Graves' hyperthyroidism and ophthalmopathy. The wider study: Sampling of peripheral blood happened at initial diagnosis, prior to any treatment.

The CDR3 loop spans 14 amino acids. Trimming cost V 6 bases and J 5 bases, with 16 bases left between them. Amplification of TCR beta CDR3 regions used RNA as the template. A first-round RT-PCR of the TCR CDR3 used the HTBI primer set. TCRdb ran MiXCR on the multiplex PCR reads and lists one entry per CDR3 protein. Found here are a few hundred thousand distinct CDR3 sequences, roughly 13% of them singletons; the top ten hold 9% to 9.5%. This clonotype was observed a handful of times. This chain joins TRBV12-3 or TRBV12-4 and TRBJ1-1, with D maybe TRBD1 (6 bases). The source is a woman under 30 with Graves' hyperthyroidism. Input material: blood. The CDR3 loop reads CASSPMGGSTEAFF. DNA for the CDR3: TGTGCCAGCAGCCCCATGGGGGGCTCGACTGAAGCTTTCTTT.